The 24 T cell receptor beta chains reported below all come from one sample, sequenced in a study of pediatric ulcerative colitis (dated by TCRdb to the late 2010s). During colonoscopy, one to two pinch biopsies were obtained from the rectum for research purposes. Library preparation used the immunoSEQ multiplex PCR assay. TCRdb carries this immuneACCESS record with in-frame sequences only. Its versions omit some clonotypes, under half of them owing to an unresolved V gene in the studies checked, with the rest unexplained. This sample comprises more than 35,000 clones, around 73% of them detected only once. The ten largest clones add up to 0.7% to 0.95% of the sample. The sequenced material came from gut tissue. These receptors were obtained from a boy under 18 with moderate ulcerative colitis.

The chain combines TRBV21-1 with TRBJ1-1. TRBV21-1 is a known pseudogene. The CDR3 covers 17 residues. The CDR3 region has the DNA TGTGCCAGCAGAGCCGGTTGGCCGAGGGGTAGGGCCACTGAAGCTTTCTTT. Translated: CASRAGWPRGRATEAFF.

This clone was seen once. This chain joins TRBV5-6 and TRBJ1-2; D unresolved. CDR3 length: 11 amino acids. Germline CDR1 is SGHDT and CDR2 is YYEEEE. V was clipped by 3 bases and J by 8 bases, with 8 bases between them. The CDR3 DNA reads TGTGCCAGCAGCTCCATGGGAGGCTACACCTTC. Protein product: CASSSMGGYTF.

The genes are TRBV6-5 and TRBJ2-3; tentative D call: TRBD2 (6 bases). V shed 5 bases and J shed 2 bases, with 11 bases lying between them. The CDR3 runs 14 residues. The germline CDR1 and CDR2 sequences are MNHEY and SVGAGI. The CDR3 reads CASSPTRYTDTQYF. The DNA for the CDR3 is TGTGCCAGCAGTCCGACTAGGTACACAGATACGCAGTATTTT.

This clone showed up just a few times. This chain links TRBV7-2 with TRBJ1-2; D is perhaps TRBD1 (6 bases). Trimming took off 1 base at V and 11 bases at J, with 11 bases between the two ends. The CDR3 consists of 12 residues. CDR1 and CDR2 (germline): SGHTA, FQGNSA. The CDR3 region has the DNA TGTGCCAGCAGCTTAGGCAACAGGGTTTACACCTTC. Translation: CASSLGNRVYTF. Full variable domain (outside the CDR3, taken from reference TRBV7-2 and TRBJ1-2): GAGVSQSPSNKVTEKGKDVELRCDPISGHTALYWYRQSLGQGLEFLIYFQGNSAPDKSGLPSDRFSAERTGGSVSTLTIQRTQQEDSAVYLCASSLGNRVYTFGSGTRLTVV.

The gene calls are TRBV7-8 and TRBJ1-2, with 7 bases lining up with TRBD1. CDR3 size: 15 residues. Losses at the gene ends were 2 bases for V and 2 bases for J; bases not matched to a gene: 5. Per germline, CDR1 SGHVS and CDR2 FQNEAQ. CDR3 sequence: CASSLTQDRNYGYTF. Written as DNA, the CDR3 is TGTGCCAGCAGCTTAACCCAGGACAGGAACTATGGCTACACCTTC. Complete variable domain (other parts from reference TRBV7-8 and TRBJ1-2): GAGVSQSPRYKVAKRGQDVALRCDPISGHVSLFWYQQALGQGPEFLTYFQNEAQLDKSGLPSDRFFAERPEGSVSTLKIQRTQQEDSAVYLCASSLTQDRNYGYTFGSGTRLTVV.

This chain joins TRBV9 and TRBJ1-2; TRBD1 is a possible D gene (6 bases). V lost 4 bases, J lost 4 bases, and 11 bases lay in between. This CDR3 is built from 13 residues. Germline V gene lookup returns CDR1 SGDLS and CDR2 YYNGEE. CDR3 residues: CASSRTVPYGYTF. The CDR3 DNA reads TGTGCCAGCAGCCGGACAGTCCCCTATGGCTACACCTTC.

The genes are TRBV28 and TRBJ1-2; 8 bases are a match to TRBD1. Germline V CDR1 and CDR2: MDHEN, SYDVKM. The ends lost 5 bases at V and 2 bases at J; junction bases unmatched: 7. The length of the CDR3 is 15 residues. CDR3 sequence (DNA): TGTGCCAGCAGTGGTCCGGGACAGGCGAACTATGGCTACACCTTC. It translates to CASSGPGQANYGYTF.

CDR3 in amino acids: CASSGDGIYEQYF. CDR3 bases: TGTGCCAGCAGCGGGGACGGGATCTACGAGCAGTACTTC. The chain has TRBV28 and TRBJ2-7, with D possibly being TRBD1 or TRBD2 (5 bases each). The V end lost 6 bases, the J end lost 3 bases, and 12 bases lay between the germline ends. CDR3 length equals 13 residues. The V gene's germline CDR1 is MDHEN and CDR2 SYDVKM.

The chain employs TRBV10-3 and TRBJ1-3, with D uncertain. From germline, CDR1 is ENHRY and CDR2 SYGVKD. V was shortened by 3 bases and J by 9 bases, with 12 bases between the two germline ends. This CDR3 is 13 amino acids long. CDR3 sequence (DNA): TGTGCCATCAGTGACAGAGAGATCGGCACCATATATTTT. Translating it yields CAISDREIGTIYF.

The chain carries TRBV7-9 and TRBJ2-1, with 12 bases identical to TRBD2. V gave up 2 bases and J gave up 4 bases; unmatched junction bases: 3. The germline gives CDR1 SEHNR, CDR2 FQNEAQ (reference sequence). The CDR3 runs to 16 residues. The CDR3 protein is CASSLPTSGGYNEQFF. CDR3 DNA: TGTGCCAGCAGCTTACCGACTAGCGGGGGTTACAATGAGCAGTTCTTC.

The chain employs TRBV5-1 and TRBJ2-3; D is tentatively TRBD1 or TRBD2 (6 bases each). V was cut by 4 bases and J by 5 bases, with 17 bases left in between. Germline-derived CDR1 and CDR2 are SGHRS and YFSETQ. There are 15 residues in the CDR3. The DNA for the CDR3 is TGCGCCAGCAGCCAGTTCTGGGGGGCACAAGATACGCAGTATTTT. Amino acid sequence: CASSQFWGAQDTQYF.

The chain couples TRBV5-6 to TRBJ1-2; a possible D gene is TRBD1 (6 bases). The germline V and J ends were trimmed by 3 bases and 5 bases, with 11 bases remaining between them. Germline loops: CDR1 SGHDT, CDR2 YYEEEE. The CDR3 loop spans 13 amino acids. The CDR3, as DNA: TGTGCCAGCAGCTGGGACACCGGTTATGGCTACACCTTC. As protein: CASSWDTGYGYTF.

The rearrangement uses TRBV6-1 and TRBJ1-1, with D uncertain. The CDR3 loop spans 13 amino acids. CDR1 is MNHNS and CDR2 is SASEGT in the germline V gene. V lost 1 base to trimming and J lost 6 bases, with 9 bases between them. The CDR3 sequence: CASSEVGYPEAFF. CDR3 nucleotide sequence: TGTGCCAGCAGTGAAGTAGGGTACCCTGAAGCTTTCTTT.

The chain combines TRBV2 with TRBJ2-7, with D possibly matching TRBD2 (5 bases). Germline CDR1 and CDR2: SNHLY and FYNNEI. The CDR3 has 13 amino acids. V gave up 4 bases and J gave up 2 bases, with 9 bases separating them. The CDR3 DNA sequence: TGTGCCAGCAGTGGCCGGGATACCTACGAGCAGTACTTC. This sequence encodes CASSGRDTYEQYF.

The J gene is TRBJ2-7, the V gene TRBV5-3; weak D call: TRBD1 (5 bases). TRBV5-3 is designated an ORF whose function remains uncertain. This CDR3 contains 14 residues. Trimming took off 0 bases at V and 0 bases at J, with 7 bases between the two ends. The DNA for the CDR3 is TGTGCCAGAAGCTTGGGGCAGGGCTCCTACGAGCAGTACTTC. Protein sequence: CARSLGQGSYEQYF.

CDR3 nucleotide sequence: TGTGCCAGCAGCTTAGCGACAGGAGGCACAGATACGCAGTATTTT. This translates into CASSLATGGTDTQYF. The chain carries TRBV7-3 and TRBJ2-3; possible D gene TRBD1, 6 bases. The CDR3 runs to 15 residues. Per the germline V gene, CDR1 is SGHTA and CDR2 is FQGTGA. V lost 2 bases and J lost 1, with 10 bases in between.

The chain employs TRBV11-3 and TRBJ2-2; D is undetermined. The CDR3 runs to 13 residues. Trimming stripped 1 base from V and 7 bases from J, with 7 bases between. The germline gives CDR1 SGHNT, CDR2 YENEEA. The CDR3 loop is CASSLGGYGELFF. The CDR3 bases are TGTGCCAGCAGCTTAGGTGGCTACGGGGAGCTGTTTTTT.

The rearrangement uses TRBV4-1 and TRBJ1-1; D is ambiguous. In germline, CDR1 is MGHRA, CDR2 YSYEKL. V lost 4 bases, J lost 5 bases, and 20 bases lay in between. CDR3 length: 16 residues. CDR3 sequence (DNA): TGCGCCAGCAGCCTTAAAGAGCTAGGGTTTGGGACTGAAGCTTTCTTT. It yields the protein CASSLKELGFGTEAFF.

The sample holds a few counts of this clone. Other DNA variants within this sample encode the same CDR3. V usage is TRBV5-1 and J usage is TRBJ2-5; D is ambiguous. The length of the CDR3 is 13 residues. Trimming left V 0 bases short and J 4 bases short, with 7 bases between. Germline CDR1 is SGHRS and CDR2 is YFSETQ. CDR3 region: CASSLVPGETQYF. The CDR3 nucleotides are TGCGCCAGCAGCTTGGTTCCTGGAGAGACCCAGTACTTC.

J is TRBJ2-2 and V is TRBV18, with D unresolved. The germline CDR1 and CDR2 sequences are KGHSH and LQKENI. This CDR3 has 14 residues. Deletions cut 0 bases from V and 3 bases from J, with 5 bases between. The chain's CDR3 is CASSPPVDTGELFF. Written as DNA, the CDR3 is TGTGCCAGCTCACCACCGGTGGACACCGGGGAGCTGTTTTTT.

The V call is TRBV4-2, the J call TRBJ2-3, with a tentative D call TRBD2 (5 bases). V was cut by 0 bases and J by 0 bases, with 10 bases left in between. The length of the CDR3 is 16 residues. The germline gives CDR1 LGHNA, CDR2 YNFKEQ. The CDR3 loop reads CASSQDLDFSTDTQYF. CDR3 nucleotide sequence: TGTGCCAGCAGCCAAGATCTGGACTTCAGCACAGATACGCAGTATTTT.

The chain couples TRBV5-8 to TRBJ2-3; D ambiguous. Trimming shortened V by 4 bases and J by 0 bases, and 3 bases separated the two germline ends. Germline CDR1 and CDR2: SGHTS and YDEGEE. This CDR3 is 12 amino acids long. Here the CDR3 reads CASSLSTDTQYF. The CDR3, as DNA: TGTGCCAGCAGCCTAAGCACAGATACGCAGTATTTT.

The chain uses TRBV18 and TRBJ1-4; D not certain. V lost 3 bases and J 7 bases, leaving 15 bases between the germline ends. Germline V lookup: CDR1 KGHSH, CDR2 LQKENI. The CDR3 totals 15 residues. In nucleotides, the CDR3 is TGTGCCAGCTCACCCCTTGAGAGGATTAGTGAAAAACTGTTTTTT. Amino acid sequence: CASSPLERISEKLFF.

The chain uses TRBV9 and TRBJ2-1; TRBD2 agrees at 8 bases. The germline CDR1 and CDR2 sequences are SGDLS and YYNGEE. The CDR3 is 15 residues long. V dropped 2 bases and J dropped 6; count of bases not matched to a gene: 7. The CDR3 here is CASSVQAGARNEQFF. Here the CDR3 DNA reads TGTGCCAGCAGCGTTCAAGCGGGGGCCCGCAATGAGCAGTTCTTC.